A single sample gave rise to the 14 T cell receptor beta chains below, sequenced in a study of T cells in Graves' hyperthyroidism and ophthalmopathy. Amplification yielded TCR beta CDR3 regions, with RNA transcripts as the source. HTBI primers drove first-round RT-PCR of the TCR CDR3. One entry per CDR3 protein, called by TCRdb with MiXCR from the multiplex PCR reads. This table holds about 330,000 distinct CDR3 sequences, roughly 15% found once. Sequenced input: blood. The receptors originated from a woman in her thirties or forties with Graves' ophthalmopathy.

Ten or more counts support this clonotype. The chain employs TRBV28 and TRBJ1-1; 7 nucleotides line up with TRBD1. In germline, CDR1 is MDHEN, CDR2 SYDVKM. This CDR3 has 14 residues. Trimming cost V 5 bases and J 1 base; bases outside gene matches: 4. Here the CDR3 reads CASSPGTANTEAFF. The CDR3 nucleotides read TGTGCCAGCAGTCCGGGGACAGCGAACACTGAAGCTTTCTTT.

The rearrangement links TRBV4-1 to TRBJ1-6, with D perhaps matching TRBD1 (5 bases). The V end lost 3 bases, the J end lost 9 bases, and 18 bases lay between the germline ends. Germline lookup yields CDR1 MGHRA and CDR2 YSYEKL. CDR3 length: 16 amino acids. As DNA, the CDR3 is TGCGCCAGCAGCCAGTCCCCGGGGTACGGGGGTTCACCCCTCCACTTT. It codes for CASSQSPGYGGSPLHF.

This clonotype has ten or more counts. The chain is built from TRBV5-1 and TRBJ2-5, with TRBD1 as a possible D gene (5 bases). V shed 2 bases and J shed 2 bases, with 10 bases lying between them. The germline gives CDR1 SGHRS, CDR2 YFSETQ. The CDR3 extends over 14 amino acids. The CDR3 loop reads CASSLYAGQETQYF. The CDR3 DNA reads as TGCGCCAGCAGCTTATACGCAGGGCAAGAGACCCAGTACTTC.

The rearrangement joins TRBV19 to TRBJ2-2, with TRBD1 matching over 7 bases. The V gene end was trimmed by 7 bases and the J gene end by 1 base; junction bases not matched to a gene: 9. The CDR3 has 16 residues. Germline CDR1 and CDR2: LNHDA and SQIVND (reference sequence). The CDR3 region is CASTLRGLENTGELFF. The CDR3 nucleotides are TGTGCCAGTACCCTCAGGGGGTTGGAGAACACCGGGGAGCTGTTTTTT.

This clonotype was seen ten or more times. The J gene is TRBJ2-3, the V gene TRBV11-2; the match to TRBD2 covers 7 bases. In germline, CDR1 is SGHAT, CDR2 FQNNGV. V was clipped by 2 bases and J by 5 bases; unmatched bases: 19. This CDR3 has 19 residues. CDR3: CASSLRGRGEGRGLDTQYF. In DNA form, the CDR3 reads TGTGCCAGCAGCTTAAGGGGACGAGGGGAGGGCCGGGGTTTAGATACGCAGTATTTT.

This clonotype was seen ten or more times. The chain has TRBV7-9 and TRBJ1-1; D remains ambiguous. Germline CDR1 reads SEHNR; CDR2 reads FQNEAQ (reference sequence). Trimming removed 5 bases at V and 11 bases at J, with 12 bases between. The CDR3 sequence is 11 residues long. The CDR3 protein is CASSPRIRAFF. The CDR3, as DNA: TGTGCCAGCAGCCCACGAATTCGGGCTTTCTTT.

This clonotype was observed a few times. The DNA for the CDR3 is TGTGCCAGCAGTTGGGCTGGGAGTGGAAATGAGCAGTTCTTC. This encodes CASSWAGSGNEQFF. The chain carries TRBV27 and TRBJ2-1, with D possibly being TRBD2 (5 bases). There are 14 residues in the CDR3. Trimming stripped 4 bases from V and 7 bases from J, with 14 bases between. The germline CDR1 and CDR2 sequences are MNHEY and SMNVEV (reference sequence).

The J gene is TRBJ1-2, the V gene TRBV6-1; 10 nucleotides agree with TRBD1. The CDR3 totals 14 residues. The junction had 7 bases not matched to a gene; V was cut back by 5 bases and J by 7 bases. The germline V gene has CDR1 MNHNS and CDR2 SASEGT. CDR3 protein: CASSRDRGRGGYTF. The CDR3 coding sequence is TGTGCCAGCAGTAGGGACAGGGGACGGGGTGGCTACACCTTC.

The chain has TRBV9 and TRBJ2-1, with D perhaps matching TRBD2 (5 bases). The V end lost 4 bases, the J end lost 9 bases, and 17 bases lay between the germline ends. This CDR3 contains 14 residues. CDR1 is SGDLS and CDR2 is YYNGEE in the germline V gene. The CDR3 DNA follows: TGTGCCAGCAGCTTGAGCGGAGGAGGTGGTGAGCAGTTCTTC. Its protein product is CASSLSGGGGEQFF.

V and J are TRBV19 and TRBJ1-3; a possible D gene is TRBD1 (6 bases). CDR1 is LNHDA, CDR2 SQIVND, per germline (reference sequence). The CDR3 covers 24 residues. Between the trimmed V and J ends, which lost 3 bases and 0 bases, there was a span of 36 bases. The CDR3 is CASSMWVTFSSKITGFRSGNTIYF. DNA of the CDR3: TGTGCCAGTAGTATGTGGGTTACTTTCTCGAGTAAAATTACAGGGTTTCGCTCTGGAAACACCATATATTTT. Full variable domain (remainder filled in from reference TRBV19 and TRBJ1-3): DGGITQSPKYLFRKEGQNVTLSCEQNLNHDAMYWYRQDPGQGLRLIYYSQIVNDFQKGDIAEGYSVSREKKESFPLTVTSAQKNPTAFYLCASSMWVTFSSKITGFRSGNTIYFGEGSWLTVV.

This clonotype turned up a few times. The chain recombines TRBV28 with TRBJ2-1; D possibly corresponds to TRBD2 (7 bases). The CDR3 consists of 15 residues. CDR1 MDHEN and CDR2 SYDVKM come from the germline V gene. The V end lost 6 bases, the J end lost 7 bases, and 19 bases lay between the germline ends. The CDR3 loop reads CASRTTGLGGNEQFF. The CDR3 nucleotides read TGTGCCAGCAGGACGACCGGACTAGGGGGGAATGAGCAGTTCTTC. The whole variable domain, remainder taken from reference TRBV28 and TRBJ2-1, is DVKVTQSSRYLVKRTGEKVFLECVQDMDHENMFWYRQDPGLGLRLIYFSYDVKMKEKGDIPEGYSVSREKKERFSLILESASTNQTSMYLCASRTTGLGGNEQFFGPGTRLTVL.

This clonotype was seen ten or more times. V is TRBV28 and J is TRBJ2-1; TRBD2 is a possible D gene (5 bases). V gave up 5 bases and J gave up 0 bases, with 14 bases separating them. From germline, CDR1 is MDHEN and CDR2 SYDVKM. This CDR3 is built from 16 residues. The chain's CDR3 is CASSHGIESSYNEQFF. CDR3 nucleotide sequence: TGTGCCAGCAGTCACGGGATTGAGAGCTCCTACAATGAGCAGTTCTTC. The whole variable domain, remainder taken from reference TRBV28 and TRBJ2-1, is DVKVTQSSRYLVKRTGEKVFLECVQDMDHENMFWYRQDPGLGLRLIYFSYDVKMKEKGDIPEGYSVSREKKERFSLILESASTNQTSMYLCASSHGIESSYNEQFFGPGTRLTVL.

With regard to this clonotype: A junction boundary mismatches the germline segment, possibly from a read error. V and J are TRBV10-2 and TRBJ2-2; 8 bases fit TRBD2. Per germline, CDR1 WSHSY and CDR2 SAAADI. The CDR3 runs to 14 residues. The DNA of the CDR3 is TGCGCCAGTATTCGGGGGGGAGTCACCGAGGAGCTGTTTTTT. Amino acids: CASIRGGVTEELFF.

This clonotype occurred many times. The rearrangement uses TRBV11-2 and TRBJ1-2, with 9 bases matching TRBD1. The J segment lost 8 bases and the V segment lost 5 bases, leaving 9 bases of the junction unmatched. The V gene's germline CDR1 is SGHAT and CDR2 FQNNGV. The CDR3 is made up of 14 amino acids. CDR3 DNA sequence: TGTGCCAGCAGCCCGGACAGGGGTAATTGGGGCTACACCTTC. Translation: CASSPDRGNWGYTF.